The 20 T cell receptor beta chains given below trace back to one sample, sequenced in a study of shared clonotypes between healthy human individuals. Here immunoSEQ multiplex PCR was the method, and the copy in TCRdb shows in-frame clones only, minus some. The sample lists 650,000 to 800,000 clones, roughly 72% occurring once. Source material: memory CD4+ T cells sorted from blood. The subset is: CD45RA-negative fraction. The source of these receptors is a woman aged 25-40 years in good health.

The V call is TRBV2, the J call TRBJ2-7; tentative D call: TRBD1 (5 bases). The germline V and J ends were trimmed by 1 base and 13 bases, with 11 bases remaining between them. Germline CDR1 and CDR2: SNHLY and FYNNEI. The CDR3 is 11 residues long. The CDR3 region is CASSEGGAPYF. In DNA form, the CDR3 reads TGTGCCAGCAGTGAAGGTGGGGCTCCTTACTTC.

The chain links TRBV6-1 to TRBJ1-1; D gene ambiguous. Germline V gene lookup returns CDR1 MNHNS and CDR2 SASEGT. CDR3 length: 14 amino acids. Trimming removed 6 bases at V and 0 bases at J, with 11 bases between. CDR3 coding DNA: TGTGCCAGCAGGGATAGGACCGTGAACACTGAAGCTTTCTTT. Protein product: CASRDRTVNTEAFF.

With respect to this clone: The same CDR3 is also encoded by other DNA sequences in this sample. This chain links TRBV7-9 with TRBJ2-5; 9 bases align to TRBD1. CDR1 is SEHNR, CDR2 FQNEAQ, per germline (reference sequence). The CDR3 totals 14 residues. V lost 4 bases and J lost 5; bases outside the gene matches: 5. The CDR3 DNA follows: TGTGCCAGCAGCTCGACCGGGACAGGGGAGACCCAGTACTTC. It specifies CASSSTGTGETQYF. The full variable domain, completed using reference TRBV7-9 and TRBJ2-5, is DTGVSQNPRHKITKRGQNVTFRCDPISEHNRLYWYRQTLGQGPEFLTYFQNEAQLEKSRLLSDRFSAERPKGSFSTLEIQRTEQGDSAMYLCASSSTGTGETQYFGPGTRLLVL.

This clone came up once. The chain employs TRBV19 and TRBJ2-1; 7 positions match TRBD1. V was clipped by 7 bases and J by 3 bases; unmatched bases: 9. Germline CDR1 LNHDA, CDR2 SQIVND (reference sequence). The CDR3 runs 15 residues. The CDR3 region is CASTTTGQLYNEQFF. CDR3 nucleotide sequence: TGTGCCAGTACCACAACGGGACAGCTCTACAATGAGCAGTTCTTC.

V and J are TRBV10-1 and TRBJ1-3, with D possibly being TRBD1 (5 bases). Per germline, CDR1 WNHNN and CDR2 SYGVQD (reference sequence). The CDR3 sequence is 15 residues long. With 4 bases removed from V and 1 base from J, the gap between germline ends came to 11 bases. DNA for the CDR3: TGCGCCAGCAGTGGTACTACAGGATCTGGAAACACCATATATTTT. Translated: CASSGTTGSGNTIYF.

V and J are TRBV18 and TRBJ2-7; 9 bases match TRBD1. V shed 6 bases and J 3 bases; nucleotides not matched to a gene: 12. This CDR3 contains 16 residues. The germline gives CDR1 KGHSH, CDR2 LQKENI. The DNA for the CDR3 is TGTGCCAGCTCTCCGCATACAGGGGGCGAAATCTACGAGCAGTACTTC. It is translated as CASSPHTGGEIYEQYF.

This clone was detected only a few times. The same CDR3 also results from other DNA sequences found in this sample. The chain has TRBV10-3 and TRBJ2-1, with D tentatively TRBD2 (5 bases). V was clipped by 6 bases and J by 0 bases, with 12 bases between them. Germline V gene sequence: CDR1 ENHRY, CDR2 SYGVKD. This CDR3 comprises 15 residues. This chain's CDR3 is CAIRSAESSYNEQFF. The CDR3 DNA reads TGTGCCATCAGATCAGCGGAAAGCTCCTACAATGAGCAGTTCTTC.

The gene calls are TRBV9 and TRBJ1-5; D is possibly TRBD1 (6 bases). The germline V and J ends were trimmed by 5 bases and 9 bases, with 18 bases remaining between them. The CDR3 sequence is 14 residues long. Germline V gene sequence: CDR1 SGDLS, CDR2 YYNGEE. The CDR3 nucleotides are TGTGCCAGCAGTGAATCAGGGGATGGTTGGCCCCAGCATTTT. This encodes CASSESGDGWPQHF.

J is TRBJ2-2 and V is TRBV2, with D tentatively TRBD1 or TRBD2 (5 bases each). The V gene lost 7 bases and the J gene lost 4 bases, with 13 bases spanning the gap. The length of the CDR3 is 14 residues. From germline, CDR1 is SNHLY and CDR2 FYNNEI. The CDR3 is CASTERGATGELFF. Written as DNA, the CDR3 is TGTGCCAGCACCGAAAGAGGGGCCACCGGGGAGCTGTTTTTT. Full variable domain (remainder filled in from reference TRBV2 and TRBJ2-2): EPEVTQTPSHQVTQMGQEVILRCVPISNHLYFYWYRQILGQKVEFLVSFYNNEISEKSEIFDDQFSVERPDGSNFTLKIRSTKLEDSAMYFCASTERGATGELFFGEGSRLTVL.

The V and J genes are TRBV7-7 and TRBJ1-5, with D tentatively TRBD1 (5 bases). Trimming took 3 bases from V and 7 from J, leaving 19 bases between them. Germline V lookup: CDR1 SSHAT, CDR2 FNYEAQ (reference sequence). This CDR3 comprises 16 residues. This CDR3 is CASSFLEGYKGQPQHF. DNA for the CDR3: TGTGCCAGCAGCTTCCTCGAAGGGTATAAGGGGCAGCCCCAGCATTTT.

The rearrangement joins TRBV10-3 to TRBJ2-3; 8 nucleotides align to TRBD1. V was clipped by 2 bases and J by 1 base; unmatched bases: 8. Germline loops: CDR1 ENHRY, CDR2 SYGVKD. The CDR3 is 17 residues long. Here the CDR3 reads CAISEADRAAGTDTQYF. CDR3 coding DNA: TGTGCCATCAGTGAGGCGGACAGGGCGGCAGGCACAGATACGCAGTATTTT.

The V gene is TRBV6-1, the J gene TRBJ2-5; D assignment may be TRBD1 or TRBD2 (5 bases each). Trimming took 1 base from V and 4 from J, leaving 13 bases between them. The CDR3 loop spans 15 amino acids. The V gene's germline CDR1 is MNHNS and CDR2 SASEGT. CDR3 bases: TGTGCCAGCAGTGAAGGGCAGGGAGTACTAGAGACCCAGTACTTC. Protein product: CASSEGQGVLETQYF.

About this clone: Different DNA sequences within this sample yield the same CDR3. This chain links TRBV5-1 with TRBJ2-3; 7 nucleotides line up with TRBD1. J lost 5 bases, V lost 4 bases, and 10 bases had no gene match. Germline CDR1 reads SGHRS; CDR2 reads YFSETQ. This CDR3 spans 15 amino acids. CDR3 residues: CASSLRGFGGDTQYF. CDR3 sequence (DNA): TGCGCCAGCAGCCTCAGGGGGTTTGGTGGAGATACGCAGTATTTT.

V is TRBV5-4 and J is TRBJ1-5; no definite D call. Germline CDR1 reads SGHNT; CDR2 reads YYREEE (reference sequence). Between the trimmed V and J ends, which lost 1 base and 0 bases, there was a span of 5 bases. CDR3 length: 14 amino acids. The CDR3 region is CASSLQYSNQPQHF. The DNA for the CDR3 is TGTGCCAGCAGCTTGCAGTATAGCAATCAGCCCCAGCATTTT.

The rearrangement uses TRBV6-1 and TRBJ1-5, with TRBD1 as a possible D gene (5 bases). Looked up from germline, CDR1 is MNHNS and CDR2 is SASEGT. This CDR3 region has 14 residues. Trimming left V 2 bases short and J 5 bases short, with 10 bases between. CDR3 sequence reads: CASSESTVYQPQHF. The CDR3 nucleotides read TGTGCCAGCAGTGAATCGACAGTCTATCAGCCCCAGCATTTT.

This clone was observed a handful of times. This chain uses TRBV28 with TRBJ1-1; no definite D call. Germline V gene sequence: CDR1 MDHEN, CDR2 SYDVKM. This CDR3 has 14 residues. Trimming stripped 5 bases from V and 6 bases from J, with 16 bases between. For the CDR3, the DNA is TGTGCCAGCAGTCCTACAGCTTTTGGAGCTGAAGCTTTCTTT. This gives the protein CASSPTAFGAEAFF.

This sequence joins TRBV28 and TRBJ2-1; D not resolved. Germline V gene data show CDR1 as MDHEN and CDR2 as SYDVKM. The CDR3 length is 14 residues. V lost 4 bases, J lost 8 bases, and 15 bases lay in between. The CDR3 loop reads CASSSPPEDHEQFF. Here the CDR3 DNA reads TGTGCCAGCAGTTCCCCCCCCGAGGACCATGAGCAGTTCTTC.

V is TRBV2 and J is TRBJ2-2, with D uncertain. This CDR3 region has 15 residues. V lost 4 bases, J lost 5 bases, and 14 bases lay in between. Per germline, CDR1 SNHLY and CDR2 FYNNEI. CDR3 bases: TGTGCCAGCAGTGGGCTGCTCCGGCGGACCGGGGAGCTGTTTTTT. Amino acids: CASSGLLRRTGELFF.

This clone was detected a few times. The V gene is TRBV27, the J gene TRBJ2-7; possibly TRBD2 for D (6 bases). The CDR3 runs 14 residues. Per the germline V gene, CDR1 is MNHEY and CDR2 is SMNVEV (reference sequence). Between the trimmed V and J ends, which lost 3 bases and 2 bases, there was a span of 11 bases. The CDR3 loop reads CASSLRPGAYEQYF. The CDR3 DNA reads as TGTGCCAGCAGTTTGCGGCCGGGGGCCTACGAGCAGTACTTC.

The genes are TRBV6-5 and TRBJ1-4; D not resolved. CDR1 MNHEY and CDR2 SVGAGI come from the germline V gene. Trimming stripped 2 bases from V and 8 bases from J, with 9 bases between. This CDR3 contains 13 residues. CDR3: CASSYKEGEKLFF. CDR3 DNA sequence: TGTGCCAGCAGTTACAAGGAAGGGGAAAAACTGTTTTTT.